This T cell receptor (beta chain) was documented in a study of blood T cell repertoires in COVID-19. Overall study context: Whether acute or convalescent, the COVID-19 samples came from the United States, Italy and Spain. Sources were T cells, B-cell-depleted T cells, or PBMCs; the material itself was cDNA or gDNA.

The V and J ends lost 5 bases and 4 bases, in that order; junction bases with no gene match: 5. Germline V gene sequence: CDR1 SGHVS, CDR2 FQNEAQ. The CDR3 length is 15 residues. Per the original data handling: Estimation of nucleated cell counts relied on the amplification of reference gene primers. This table comes from immunoSEQ multiplex PCR, and its TCRdb copy is limited to in-frame clones, with some not included. That table supplies the V and J calls and clone size; D and trimming were determined from the DNA. This sample has approximately 160,000 clones, with roughly 84% found just once. This receptor was taken from a woman between 45 and 65 years old in a cohort sampled during active or convalescent COVID-19. The sequenced material came from peripheral blood. V and J are TRBV7-8 and TRBJ1-4, with 9 bases matching TRBD1. The chain's CDR3 is CASSPRDRVNEKLFF. CDR3 coding DNA: TGTGCCAGCAGCCCCCGGGACAGGGTTAATGAAAAACTGTTTTTT.